Below are 31 T cell receptor beta chains sequenced from a single sample in a study of graft-versus-host responses after intestinal transplantation. Antigens for these TCRs are unknown. Here immunoSEQ multiplex PCR was the method, and the copy in TCRdb shows in-frame clones only, minus some. The repertoire holds approximately 76,000 clones, roughly 84% seen once, with around 0.37% in the top ten. The sequencing used unstimulated CD4+ T cells sorted from spleen or lymph node cells, collected before transplant. The receptors originated from a human donor who was the organ donor for an intestinal transplant.

This clone showed up just a few times. The rearrangement joins TRBV7-3 to TRBJ1-1; D might be TRBD1 (6 bases). Per the germline V gene, CDR1 is SGHTA and CDR2 is FQGTGA. The V end was cut by 4 bases, the J end by 5 bases, with 11 bases between. The CDR3 length is 13 residues. Written as DNA, the CDR3 is TGTGCCAGCAGCTCAACCAGGGGAACTGAAGCTTTCTTT. Translated: CASSSTRGTEAFF.

The chain joins TRBV7-9 to TRBJ2-7; possible D gene TRBD1, 6 bases. This CDR3 contains 14 residues. Trimming pared 4 bases from V and 6 bases from J, leaving 16 bases between. Germline loops: CDR1 SEHNR, CDR2 FQNEAQ (reference sequence). CDR3 sequence reads: CASSYGTRGREQYV. CDR3 sequence (DNA): TGTGCCAGCAGCTACGGGACCAGGGGTCGCGAGCAGTACGTC.

The CDR3 loop reads CASSNGQGGAYEQYV. The DNA for the CDR3 is TGTGCCAGCAGCAATGGACAGGGGGGAGCCTACGAGCAGTACGTC. The chain carries TRBV21-1 and TRBJ2-7; the D segment call TRBD1 is taken from the table without a DNA check. TRBV21-1 is a pseudogene locus. This CDR3 contains 15 residues.

The gene calls are TRBV7-9 and TRBJ2-6, with D possibly matching TRBD1 (5 bases). CDR1 and CDR2 from the germline V gene are SEHNR and FQNEAQ (reference sequence). The CDR3 is 17 amino acids. Trimming left V 5 bases short and J 2 bases short, with 16 bases between. In DNA form, the CDR3 reads TGTGCCAGCAGCGACTGGCAGGGCAGTACTGGGGCCAACGTCCTGACTTTC. Its protein product is CASSDWQGSTGANVLTF.

The V call is TRBV11-2, the J call TRBJ2-7, with D maybe TRBD2 (6 bases). The CDR3 has 13 amino acids. CDR1 is SGHAT, CDR2 FQNNGV, per germline. V was trimmed by 3 bases and J by 4 bases, leaving 10 bases between them. This CDR3 reads CASSFGGDYEQYV. CDR3 sequence (DNA): TGTGCCAGCAGCTTCGGAGGGGATTACGAGCAGTACGTC.

The rearrangement uses TRBV4-2 and TRBJ2-3; 7 positions agree with TRBD2. The CDR3 totals 17 residues. Germline CDR1 reads LGHNA; CDR2 reads YNFKEQ. The ends lost 1 base at V and 8 bases at J; junction bases unmatched: 15. The CDR3 DNA reads as TGTGCCAGCAGCCAAGGCACGAGGACTAGTGGAGCGGGTACGCAGTATTTT. Translating it yields CASSQGTRTSGAGTQYF.

This clone appeared once. V is TRBV7-2 and J is TRBJ1-1; maybe TRBD1 (6 bases). The CDR3 extends over 14 amino acids. The germline gives CDR1 SGHTA, CDR2 FQGNSA. V was clipped by 4 bases and J by 5 bases, with 14 bases between them. The CDR3 coding sequence is TGTGCCAGCAGCTCGGGGGGGGCTTGGACTGAAGCTTTCTTT. Its protein product is CASSSGGAWTEAFF.

The J gene is TRBJ2-5, the V gene TRBV4-2; the match to TRBD2 covers 11 bases. Unmatched junction bases numbered 3, after V lost 2 bases and J lost 1 base. This CDR3 region has 16 residues. The germline gives CDR1 LGHNA, CDR2 YNFKEQ. CDR3 sequence: CASSQSTSGTQETQYF. Here the CDR3 DNA reads TGTGCCAGCAGCCAATCGACTAGCGGGACCCAAGAGACCCAGTACTTC.

The V gene is TRBV4-2, the J gene TRBJ2-5, with TRBD1 matching 7 bases. Germline V CDR1 and CDR2: LGHNA, YNFKEQ. The trim removed 0 bases at V and 4 bases at J, leaving 8 bases unmatched. This CDR3 spans 16 amino acids. The CDR3 DNA reads as TGTGCCAGCAGCCAAGAAGGGACAGTCGGTCGAGAGACCCAGTACTTC. Translated: CASSQEGTVGRETQYF.

The chain recombines TRBV7-6 with TRBJ2-1; 9 nucleotides line up with TRBD2. Germline V CDR1 and CDR2: SGHVS, FNYEAQ. The CDR3 loop spans 15 amino acids. The V segment lost 3 bases and the J segment 7 bases; nucleotides outside the gene matches: 7. CDR3 DNA: TGTGCCAGCAGCTTGCGGGGGGGCTTTATTAATGAGCAGTTCTTC. The encoded protein is CASSLRGGFINEQFF.

The CDR3 DNA follows: TGTGCCAGCAGTCCCAACAGGGGCCAGAGTAATGAGCAGTTCTTC. It codes for CASSPNRGQSNEQFF. This sequence joins TRBV28 and TRBJ2-1; 7 positions match TRBD1. This CDR3 is 15 amino acids long. Germline CDR1 is MDHEN and CDR2 is SYDVKM. Trimming removed 5 bases from V and 7 bases from J; junction bases left unmatched: 11.

CDR3 sequence reads: CASSFPGGGFNEQFF. The CDR3 DNA reads TGTGCCAGCAGCTTTCCTGGGGGGGGGTTCAATGAGCAGTTCTTC. The J gene is TRBJ2-1, the V gene TRBV7-9; 7 bases align to TRBD2. CDR1 and CDR2 (germline): SEHNR, FQNEAQ (reference sequence). This CDR3 comprises 15 residues. V dropped 3 bases and J dropped 6; count of bases not matched to a gene: 8. Using reference TRBV7-9 and TRBJ2-1 for the parts outside the CDR3, the full variable domain is DTGVSQNPRHKITKRGQNVTFRCDPISEHNRLYWYRQTLGQGPEFLTYFQNEAQLEKSRLLSDRFSAERPKGSFSTLEIQRTEQGDSAMYLCASSFPGGGFNEQFFGPGTRLTVL.

This clone was observed a single time. V gene TRBV6-1 combines with J gene TRBJ1-3; 9 bases map to TRBD1. From germline, CDR1 is MNHNS and CDR2 SASEGT. The CDR3 has 18 residues. J lost 2 bases, V lost 2 bases, and 10 bases had no gene match. For the CDR3, the DNA is TGTGCCAGCAGTGAAATGCCGCACCGGGACAGGGCTGGAAACACCATATATTTT. Protein: CASSEMPHRDRAGNTIYF.

The rearrangement uses TRBV30 and TRBJ1-3, with a possible D match to TRBD1 (6 bases). This CDR3 has 17 amino acids. The V and J ends lost 0 bases and 1 base respectively, with 16 bases between them. Germline V lookup: CDR1 GTSNPN, CDR2 SVGIG (reference sequence). CDR3 in amino acids: CAWSVERTVNSGNTIYF. In DNA, the CDR3 is TGTGCCTGGAGTGTGGAGAGGACAGTAAATTCTGGAAACACCATATATTTT.

CDR3 in DNA: TGTGCCAGCAGCCAAGCAACCGGGACAGGGGGCAACGAGCAGTACGTC. Amino acids: CASSQATGTGGNEQYV. The V and J genes are TRBV14 and TRBJ2-7, with 12 bases fitting TRBD1. V shed 1 base and J 5 bases; nucleotides not matched to a gene: 6. This CDR3 is 16 amino acids long. Germline V gene lookup returns CDR1 SGHDN and CDR2 FVKESK.

This clone turned up a few times. The rearrangement uses TRBV6-4 and TRBJ2-7; TRBD2 is a possible D gene (5 bases). Deletions cut 2 bases from V and 9 bases from J, with 11 bases between. The CDR3 covers 12 residues. Looked up from germline, CDR1 is MRHNA and CDR2 is SNTAGT. CDR3 region: CASSDLGLRQYV. The CDR3, as DNA: TGTGCCAGCAGTGACCTCGGACTGCGGCAGTACGTC.

This chain uses TRBV6-5 with TRBJ2-1; D is possibly TRBD1 (6 bases). The ends were cut back, 7 bases at V and 13 bases at J, with 14 bases in the middle. This CDR3 comprises 11 residues. Per germline, CDR1 MNHEY and CDR2 SVGAGI. In DNA form, the CDR3 reads TGTGCCAGCAAAGGGGGACCCTACCAGTTCTTC. The encoded protein is CASKGGPYQFF.

The J gene is TRBJ2-6, the V gene TRBV29-1; TRBD1 might be the D (5 bases). Trimming shortened V by 3 bases and J by 0 bases, and 15 bases separated the two germline ends. This CDR3 has 17 amino acids. Germline V gene data show CDR1 as SQVTM and CDR2 as ANQGSEA. CDR3 in DNA: TGCAGCGTTGAGCAGGGTTTCACCAGCTCTGGGGCCAACGTCCTGACTTTC. This encodes CSVEQGFTSSGANVLTF. The variable domain in full, completed from reference TRBV29-1 and TRBJ2-6, reads SAVISQKPSRDICQRGTSLTIQCQVDSQVTMMFWYRQQPGQSLTLIATANQGSEATYESGFVIDKFPISRPNLTFSTLTVSNMSPEDSSIYLCSVEQGFTSSGANVLTFGAGSRLTVL.

This sequence joins TRBV5-1 and TRBJ2-1; possible D gene TRBD2, 5 bases. Per germline, CDR1 SGHRS and CDR2 YFSETQ. This CDR3 is built from 13 residues. The V end was cut by 0 bases, the J end by 9 bases, with 10 bases between. This CDR3 is CASSLVGLSEQFF. In DNA form, the CDR3 reads TGCGCCAGCAGCTTGGTAGGACTCAGTGAGCAGTTCTTC.

The chain couples TRBV9 to TRBJ2-3, with 8 bases lining up with TRBD1. The trim removed 5 bases at V and 2 bases at J, leaving 4 bases unmatched. The CDR3 spans 14 residues. Germline values: CDR1 SGDLS, CDR2 YYNGEE. CDR3: CASSWTGPTDTQYF. The CDR3 DNA follows: TGTGCCAGCAGTTGGACAGGGCCCACAGATACGCAGTATTTT.

This chain uses TRBV9 with TRBJ1-2; D possibly corresponds to TRBD1 (5 bases). V gave up 0 bases and J gave up 2 bases, with 8 bases separating them. The CDR3 sequence is 14 residues long. CDR1 and CDR2 from the germline V gene are SGDLS and YYNGEE. This CDR3 is CASSVDGANYGYTF. The CDR3 nucleotides are TGTGCCAGCAGCGTAGATGGGGCGAACTATGGCTACACCTTC. Together with reference TRBV9 and TRBJ1-2, the CDR3 gives the full variable domain: DSGVTQTPKHLITATGQRVTLRCSPRSGDLSVYWYQQSLDQGLQFLIQYYNGEERAKGNILERFSAQQFPDLHSELNLSSLELGDSALYFCASSVDGANYGYTFGSGTRLTVV.

V is TRBV18 and J is TRBJ1-3; TRBD1 might be the D (5 bases). CDR3 length: 15 amino acids. Trimming pared 1 base from V and 1 base from J, leaving 8 bases between. From germline, CDR1 is KGHSH and CDR2 LQKENI. CDR3: CASSPQGPSGNTIYF. The CDR3 region has the DNA TGTGCCAGCTCACCACAGGGGCCTTCTGGAAACACCATATATTTT. Complete variable domain (other parts from reference TRBV18 and TRBJ1-3): NAGVMQNPRHLVRRRGQEARLRCSPMKGHSHVYWYRQLPEEGLKFMVYLQKENIIDESGMPKERFSAEFPKEGPSILRIQQVVRGDSAAYFCASSPQGPSGNTIYFGEGSWLTVV.

The chain employs TRBV7-9 and TRBJ1-4; possible D gene TRBD1, 6 bases. Trimming stripped 5 bases from V and 8 bases from J, with 15 bases between. CDR1 is SEHNR and CDR2 is FQNEAQ in the germline V gene (reference sequence). CDR3 length equals 14 residues. The CDR3 region has the DNA TGTGCCAGCAGCCAGGGGTTTGGGGAGGAAAAACTGTTTTTT. Translation gives CASSQGFGEEKLFF. The variable domain in full, with the rest retrieved from reference TRBV7-9 and TRBJ1-4, is DTGVSQNPRHKITKRGQNVTFRCDPISEHNRLYWYRQTLGQGPEFLTYFQNEAQLEKSRLLSDRFSAERPKGSFSTLEIQRTEQGDSAMYLCASSQGFGEEKLFFGSGTQLSVL.

The chain employs TRBV15 and TRBJ2-1; possible D gene TRBD2, 7 bases. V lost 4 bases and J 3 bases, leaving 16 bases between the germline ends. The CDR3 contains 16 residues. CDR1 and CDR2 (germline): LNHNV, YYDKDF (reference sequence). The CDR3 loop is CATSIGRGPDYNEQFF. Written as DNA, the CDR3 is TGTGCCACCAGCATTGGGCGGGGGCCAGACTACAATGAGCAGTTCTTC.

This clone was recorded once. This CDR3 is CASSPELTYEQYV. The CDR3, as DNA: TGTGCCAGCTCCCCGGAACTAACCTACGAGCAGTACGTC. The rearrangement links TRBV18 to TRBJ2-7; D uncertain. Germline assignment: CDR1 KGHSH and CDR2 LQKENI. V was clipped by 6 bases and J by 2 bases, with 11 bases between them. The CDR3 extends over 13 amino acids.

The J gene is TRBJ1-1, the V gene TRBV10-3; no firm D call. Germline V gene lookup returns CDR1 ENHRY and CDR2 SYGVKD. V lost 0 bases to trimming and J lost 0 bases, with 11 bases between them. This CDR3 comprises 16 residues. The CDR3 coding sequence is TGTGCCATCAGTGAGTCCCCCTCCCGAGTGAACACTGAAGCTTTCTTT. This encodes CAISESPSRVNTEAFF.

The V gene is TRBV2, the J gene TRBJ2-2; the D gene is possibly TRBD1 (8 bases). Trimming removed 6 bases from V and 4 bases from J, with 24 bases in between. The CDR3 consists of 18 residues. Germline lookup yields CDR1 SNHLY and CDR2 FYNNEI. Here the CDR3 reads CASSRKPQGGAFTGELFF. The CDR3 nucleotides are TGTGCCAGCAGCCGAAAGCCACAGGGGGGGGCGTTCACCGGGGAGCTGTTTTTT.

The chain carries TRBV19 and TRBJ1-2, with D unclear. Trimming removed 3 bases from V and 0 bases from J, with 17 bases in between. The CDR3 spans 17 residues. Germline-derived CDR1 and CDR2 are LNHDA and SQIVND (reference sequence). CDR3 in DNA: TGTGCCAGTAGTATCGTTCGCCAGGTGGCAACTAACTATGGCTACACCTTC. Translation gives CASSIVRQVATNYGYTF. Full variable domain (rest looked up from reference TRBV19 and TRBJ1-2): DGGITQSPKYLFRKEGQNVTLSCEQNLNHDAMYWYRQDPGQGLRLIYYSQIVNDFQKGDIAEGYSVSREKKESFPLTVTSAQKNPTAFYLCASSIVRQVATNYGYTFGSGTRLTVV.

The rearrangement joins TRBV5-1 to TRBJ1-4, with 7 bases fitting TRBD1. CDR3 length: 15 amino acids. The J segment lost 8 bases and the V segment lost 2 bases, leaving 9 bases of the junction unmatched. Germline CDR1 is SGHRS and CDR2 is YFSETQ. The CDR3 DNA reads as TGCGCCAGCAGCTTTACAGGGGCCGCGGGGGAAAAACTGTTTTTT. Protein product: CASSFTGAAGEKLFF. Full variable domain (rest looked up from reference TRBV5-1 and TRBJ1-4): KAGVTQTPRYLIKTRGQQVTLSCSPISGHRSVSWYQQTPGQGLQFLFEYFSETQRNKGNFPGRFSGRQFSNSRSEMNVSTLELGDSALYLCASSFTGAAGEKLFFGSGTQLSVL.

The genes are TRBV18 and TRBJ1-6; a weak D match, TRBD1 (6 bases). Germline CDR1 KGHSH, CDR2 LQKENI. This CDR3 contains 15 residues. V dropped 3 bases and J dropped 9 bases, with 15 bases sitting between them. The CDR3 region has the DNA TGTGCCAGCTCACCGGAGGTAGGGGGACGTTCACCCCTCCACTTT. Translation: CASSPEVGGRSPLHF.

This chain uses TRBV19 with TRBJ1-5, with 10 bases fitting TRBD1. CDR1 is LNHDA, CDR2 SQIVND, per germline (reference sequence). V trimming: 1 base; J trimming: 6 bases; junction bases outside the gene matches: 9. CDR3 length: 17 residues. The CDR3 spells CASSIAPRQGAFQPQHF. DNA of the CDR3: TGTGCCAGTAGTATAGCCCCAAGACAGGGGGCATTTCAGCCCCAGCATTTT.